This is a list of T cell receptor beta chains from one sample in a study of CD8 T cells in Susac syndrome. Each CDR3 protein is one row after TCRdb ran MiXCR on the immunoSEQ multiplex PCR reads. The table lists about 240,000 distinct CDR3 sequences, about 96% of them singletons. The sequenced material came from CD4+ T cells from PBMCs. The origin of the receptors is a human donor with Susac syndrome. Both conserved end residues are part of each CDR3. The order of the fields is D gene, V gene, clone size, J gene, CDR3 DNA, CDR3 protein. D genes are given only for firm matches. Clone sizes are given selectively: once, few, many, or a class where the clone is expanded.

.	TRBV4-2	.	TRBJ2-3	TGTGCCAGCAGCCAAGACAGGCGGGAAAGGGATACGCAGTATTTT	CASSQDRRERDTQYF
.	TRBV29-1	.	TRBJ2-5	TGCAGCGTTGAGCGGACCCCCGGTGAGACCCAGTACTTC	CSVERTPGETQYF
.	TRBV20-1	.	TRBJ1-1	TGCAGTGCGCGGACCCCCACTGAAGTTTTCTTT	CSARTPTEVFF
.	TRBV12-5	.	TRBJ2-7	TGTGCTAGTGGCGAGGGGACTCAGTCCTACGAGCAGTACTTC	CASGEGTQSYEQYF
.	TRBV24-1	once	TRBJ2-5	TGTGCCACCAGTGATTGGGCAGCTCAAGAGACCCAGTACTTC	CATSDWAAQETQYF
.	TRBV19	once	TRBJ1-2	TGTGCCAGTACCACCCCCGGGCGGGACTATGGCTACACCTTC	CASTTPGRDYGYTF
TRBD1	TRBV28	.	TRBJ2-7	TGTGCCAGCATCCCCGGACAGGGTGGGGAGCAGTACTTC	CASIPGQGGEQYF
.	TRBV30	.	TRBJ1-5	TGTGCCTGGAGCGGCAGGGAGAATCAGCCCCAGCATTTT	CAWSGRENQPQHF
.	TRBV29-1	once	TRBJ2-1	TGCAGCGTTGCGGGGGGCTCCAATGAGCAGTTCTTC	CSVAGGSNEQFF
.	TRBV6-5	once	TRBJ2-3	TGTGCCAGCGGCCGGCCAAGGGGCGCAGATACGCAGTATTTT	CASGRPRGADTQYF
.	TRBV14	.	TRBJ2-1	TGTGCCAGCAGCCAAGATACTTTAGATGGGACCAACAATGAGCAGTCCTTC	CASSQDTLDGTNNEQSF
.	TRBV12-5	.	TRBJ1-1	TGTGCTAGTGGTTCCTTCGGGGAAAACACTGAAGCTTTCTTT	CASGSFGENTEAFF
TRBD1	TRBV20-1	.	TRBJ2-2	TGCAGTGCTCCCTGGACAGGGTCCACCGGGGAGCTGTTTTTT	CSAPWTGSTGELFF
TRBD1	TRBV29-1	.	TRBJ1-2	TGCAGCGTTGAAGGGACAGGGATATCTAACTATGGCTACACCTTC	CSVEGTGISNYGYTF
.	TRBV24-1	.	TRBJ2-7	TGTGCCACCAGTGACCCCGGACAGACTTACGAGCAGTACTTC	CATSDPGQTYEQYF
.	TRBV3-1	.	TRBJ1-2	TGTGCCAGCAGCCCGGCGGACCGGGGAGACTATGGCTACACCTTC	CASSPADRGDYGYTF
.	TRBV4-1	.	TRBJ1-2	TGCGCCAGCAGCCAAGAGAGCACGACGGCCTATGGCTACACCTTC	CASSQESTTAYGYTF
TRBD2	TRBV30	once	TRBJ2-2	TGTGCCTGGAGTGGAAGTCTAGCGGAGAACACCGGGGAGCTGTTTTTT	CAWSGSLAENTGELFF
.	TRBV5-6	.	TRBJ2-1	TGTGCCAGCCGCCTAAGATTGGTACGCAATGAGCAGTTCTTC	CASRLRLVRNEQFF
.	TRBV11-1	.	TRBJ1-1	TGTGCCAGCAGCCGTTCGGGTTTAGACACTGAAGCTTTCTTT	CASSRSGLDTEAFF
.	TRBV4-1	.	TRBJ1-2	TGCGCCAGCAGCCAAGCAGTGATTAACTATGGCTACACCTTC	CASSQAVINYGYTF
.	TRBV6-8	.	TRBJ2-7	TGTGCCGGATTTCCTCCGGGCCCCGACTTC	CAGFPPGPDF
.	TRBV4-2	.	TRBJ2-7	TGTGCCAGCAGCCCCCGTGGGGCAGGGGACGAGCAGTACTTC	CASSPRGAGDEQYF
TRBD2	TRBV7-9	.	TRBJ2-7	TGTGCCAGCAGCTCCCCAGGACTAGCGGGAGACGAGCAGTACTTC	CASSSPGLAGDEQYF
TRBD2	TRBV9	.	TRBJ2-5	TGTGCCAGATTAGCGGGACCGTGGGAGACCCAGTACTTC	CARLAGPWETQYF
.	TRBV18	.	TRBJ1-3	TGTGCCAGCTCACCAGGAAGAAACACCATATATTTT	CASSPGRNTIYF
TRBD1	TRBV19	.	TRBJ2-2	TGTGCCAGCGGGACAGTTTCCACCGGGGAGCTGTTTTTT	CASGTVSTGELFF
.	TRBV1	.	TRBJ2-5	TGCACCAGCAGCCAAGGGGTCGGGGGGGCGCGGATAGAGACCCAGTACTTC	CTSSQGVGGARIETQYF
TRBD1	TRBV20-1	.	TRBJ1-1	TGCAGTGCTCAACCCGGGACAGGAAACACTGAAGCTTTCTTT	CSAQPGTGNTEAFF
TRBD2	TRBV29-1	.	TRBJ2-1	TGCAGCGTTCGGGGGGCGGGAGGGGGCAATGAGCAGTTCTTC	CSVRGAGGGNEQFF
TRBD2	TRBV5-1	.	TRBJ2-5	TGCGCCAGCAGCTTGGTTACTAGCGGGAGGCCCTCTCTGGAGACCCAGTACTTC	CASSLVTSGRPSLETQYF
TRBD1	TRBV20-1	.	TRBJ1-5	TGCAGTGCTTCCCTAAGGGGGCGTCAGCCCCAGCATTTT	CSASLRGRQPQHF
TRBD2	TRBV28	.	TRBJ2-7	TGTGCCAGCAGACCTAGCGGGAGCGGCGAGCAGTACTTC	CASRPSGSGEQYF
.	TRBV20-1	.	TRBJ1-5	TGCAGTGCGGTAGAACCCAATCAGCCCCAGCATTTT	CSAVEPNQPQHF
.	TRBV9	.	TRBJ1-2	TGTGCCAGCAGCGGGACGAGGCCAGCAGGAAACTATGGCTACACCTTC	CASSGTRPAGNYGYTF
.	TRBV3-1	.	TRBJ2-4	TGTGCCAGCAGCCTTCGGAGTGGGAGGTACATTCAGTACTTC	CASSLRSGRYIQYF
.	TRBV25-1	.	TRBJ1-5	TGTGCCAGCAGCGAAAGATACAATCAGCCCCAGCATTTT	CASSERYNQPQHF
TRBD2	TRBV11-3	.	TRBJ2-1	TGTGCCAGCACCCTCGGTCGAAGCGGGAGGTACAATGAGCAGTTCTTC	CASTLGRSGRYNEQFF
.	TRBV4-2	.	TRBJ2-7	TGTGCCAGCAGCCAAGTTGATATCCGGACGGCCCCCTCGGGAGAGCAGTACTTC	CASSQVDIRTAPSGEQYF
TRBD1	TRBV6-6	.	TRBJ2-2	TGTGCCAGCAGAGGAGGACAGGGGGACGCCGGGGAGCTGTTTTTT	CASRGGQGDAGELFF
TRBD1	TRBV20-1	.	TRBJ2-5	TGCAGTGCAAAGGACAGGACGACCAGCGGGACCCAGTACTTC	CSAKDRTTSGTQYF
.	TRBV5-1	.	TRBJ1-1	TGCGCCAGCAGAGGGTCCATGAACACTGAAGCTTTCTTT	CASRGSMNTEAFF
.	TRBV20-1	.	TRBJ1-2	TGCAGTGCTCACCCAGGGTGGTCGAACTATGGCTACACCTTC	CSAHPGWSNYGYTF
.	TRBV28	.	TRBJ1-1	TGTGCCAGCATCCCGGGGACTCTCAACACTGAAGCTTTCTTT	CASIPGTLNTEAFF
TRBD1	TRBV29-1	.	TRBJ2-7	TGCAGCGTTGAAGATGACAGGGACCTTGACTACGAGCAGTACTTC	CSVEDDRDLDYEQYF
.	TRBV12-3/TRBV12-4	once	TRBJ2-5	TGTGCCAGCAGTTTAGCCCCTAAGGAGGAAGAGACCCAGTACTTC	CASSLAPKEEETQYF
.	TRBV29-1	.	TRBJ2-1	TGCAGCGTTCTACCCTTGACTAGTTTCCCTACGTTCGCCTACAATGAGCAGTTCTTC	CSVLPLTSFPTFAYNEQFF
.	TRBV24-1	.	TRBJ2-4	TGTGCCACCCGCATCGAAGCAAACATTCAGTACTTC	CATRIEANIQYF
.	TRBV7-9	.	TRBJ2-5	.	CASSFGPGQETQYF
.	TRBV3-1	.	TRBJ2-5	TGTGCCAGCAGCCCAATGACCGGGACCCGGTTCTTC	CASSPMTGTRFF
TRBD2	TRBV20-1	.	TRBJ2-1	TGCAGTGCTAGGGGGACTAGCGGGGAGGGGAATGAGCAGTTCTTC	CSARGTSGEGNEQFF
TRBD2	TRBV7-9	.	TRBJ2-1	TGTGCCAGCAGCCAATCCTCTGCTAGCGGCCTCTACAATGAGCAGTTCTTC	CASSQSSASGLYNEQFF
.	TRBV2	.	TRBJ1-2	TGTGCCAGCAGTGACAGAGGGAGCGGTGGCTACACCTTC	CASSDRGSGGYTF
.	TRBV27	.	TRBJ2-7	TGTGCCAGCAGTCGGATGGGTCCCTCCTACGAGCAGTACTTC	CASSRMGPSYEQYF